This TCR beta chain was found in a study of CD8+CD57+ T cells in acquired aplastic anemia. The study profiled TCR beta VDJ and CDR3 using genomic DNA as template. Via MiXCR, TCRdb re-called the reads, giving one row per CDR3 protein. The sample records under 500,000 distinct CDR3 sequences, roughly 34% being singletons. There are a few counts of this clonotype. Its antigen is unknown. Only patients with CD8+CD57+ cell expansion on flow cytometry were chosen for sequencing. There were no patients without severe acquired aplastic anemia. Blood sampling was performed on the patients, and none of them had received therapy by then. Study observations and caveats: Patients and controls had in common approximately 28 CD8+ CDR3 sequences.

Germline V gene data show CDR1 as MNHEY and CDR2 as SVGEGT. The CDR3 is made up of 11 amino acids. Trimming removed 9 bases from V and 3 bases from J, with 9 bases in between. Sample: sorted CD4+, CD8+, or CD8+CD57+ T cells (not recorded which) from PBMCs. This chain joins TRBV6-2 or TRBV6-3 and TRBJ2-7; D possibly matches TRBD1 or TRBD2 (5 bases each). The receptor was derived from a human donor with aplastic anemia. The CDR3 region is CASWDGYEQYF. CDR3 bases: TGTGCCAGTTGGGACGGCTACGAGCAGTACTTC.